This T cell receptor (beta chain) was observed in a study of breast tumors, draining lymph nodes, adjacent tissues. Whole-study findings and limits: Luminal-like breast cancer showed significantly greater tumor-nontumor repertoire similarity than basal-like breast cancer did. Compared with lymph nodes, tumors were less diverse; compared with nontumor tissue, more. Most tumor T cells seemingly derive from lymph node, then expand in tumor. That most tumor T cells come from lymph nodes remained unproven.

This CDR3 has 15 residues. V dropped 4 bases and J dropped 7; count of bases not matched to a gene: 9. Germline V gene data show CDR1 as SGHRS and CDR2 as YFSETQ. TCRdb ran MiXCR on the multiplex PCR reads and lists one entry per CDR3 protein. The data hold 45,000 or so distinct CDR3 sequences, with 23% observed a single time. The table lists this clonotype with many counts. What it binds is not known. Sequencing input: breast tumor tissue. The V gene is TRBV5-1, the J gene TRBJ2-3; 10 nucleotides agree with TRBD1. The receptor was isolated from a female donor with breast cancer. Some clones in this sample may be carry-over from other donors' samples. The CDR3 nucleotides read TGCGCCAGCAGCCAGCAGACAGGGGGCTCGAATACGCAGTATTTT. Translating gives CASSQQTGGSNTQYF.